This T cell receptor beta chain was captured by sequencing in a study of T cells in Graves' hyperthyroidism and ophthalmopathy. Details on this clonotype: The target antigen is unknown.

Study-wide points: Blood held most thyroid clonotypes expanded above 0.001 frequency.

This CDR3 comprises 15 residues. CDR1 is SEHNR, CDR2 FQNEAQ, per germline (reference sequence). Trimming cost V 6 bases and J 3 bases, with 17 bases left between them. Uncontrolled infections, other autoimmune diseases, pregnancy or lactation led to exclusion of patients. RNA transcripts provided the source from which TCR beta CDR3 regions were amplified. A first-round RT-PCR of the TCR CDR3 used the HTBI primer set. MiXCR, applied by TCRdb to the multiplex PCR reads, yields one record per CDR3 protein. The table lists 500,000 to 600,000 distinct CDR3 sequences, over 45% of them singletons. The TCR sequence derives from an adult woman with Graves' disease, either hyperthyroidism or ophthalmopathy (not recorded which). J is TRBJ1-2 and V is TRBV7-9; perhaps TRBD1 as D (5 bases). Source material: peripheral blood or thyroid tissue (not recorded which). CDR3 coding DNA: TGTGCCAGCAGTATTCAAGGGCAGGGCGACTATGGCTACACCTTC. It encodes CASSIQGQGDYGYTF.